The sequence of this TCR beta chain was determined in a study of blood T cell repertoires in COVID-19. Turning to the study itself: Material from acute and convalescent COVID-19 was sourced from the United States, Italy and Spain. Sources were T cells, B-cell-depleted T cells, or PBMCs; the material itself was cDNA or gDNA.

During active infection, Seattle patients enrolled and were then monitored through disease. The ends were cut back, 4 bases at V and 2 bases at J, with 12 bases in the middle. Germline CDR1 is MNHEY and CDR2 is SMNVEV (reference sequence). This CDR3 is built from 14 residues. In the original processing: Estimates of nucleated cell counts were drawn from the amplification of reference gene primers. Libraries were prepared by immunoSEQ multiplex PCR; TCRdb keeps only in-frame clonotypes and omits some of them. Clonal size and the V and J genes are those of that table, whereas D and trimming came from the DNA. The sample yields about 410,000 clones, about nine tenths seen once.

The sample consisted of peripheral blood. The chain links TRBV27 to TRBJ2-7; a weak D match, TRBD1 (6 bases). The TCR comes from a woman in her 40s with COVID-19, enrolled during active disease. The CDR3 is CASSSTGTAYEQYF. The DNA of the CDR3 is TGTGCCAGCAGTTCTACAGGGACCGCCTACGAGCAGTACTTC.